The clone carrying this T cell receptor (beta chain) was seen only a few times. Its antigen is not identified. V was pared by 4 bases and J by 0 bases, with 5 bases of the junction left unmatched. Looked up from germline, CDR1 is SEHNR and CDR2 is FQNEAQ (reference sequence). CDR3 length: 16 amino acids. The sample belongs to a study of blood T cells in healthy people across ages. Study results and caveats: Long-lived donors carried more naive CD4+ cells and greater diversity than aged donors.

PCR was performed a second time for 7 to 11 cycles using a sample-barcoded 5' primer and a J-beta primer mix. MiXCR, run by TCRdb on the 5' RACE reads, gives a single entry per CDR3 protein. The sample contains 1,100,000 or so distinct CDR3 sequences, over 35% of which appear only once. Healthy individuals of Caucasian origin from Russia, aged roughly 6 to 90, served as donors. Total RNA, at least 5.5 micrograms per sample, came from PBMCs. The sequence was obtained from a woman between 55 and 75 years old in good health. This chain uses TRBV7-9 with TRBJ2-1; 8 positions agree with TRBD2. Sample: blood. CDR3 nucleotides: TGTGCCAGCAGCTCCCAGCGGGGGAGCTCCTACAATGAGCAGTTCTTC. Translated, it gives CASSSQRGSSYNEQFF.